This paragraph covers one TCR beta chain sequence. Its antigen is unknown. The data derive from a study of siplizumab effects on memory and regulatory T cells. General study points: Suppressive activity of Tregs proliferating in siplizumab cultures remained unconfirmed.

The protocol was immunoSEQ multiplex PCR, while the TCRdb copy is restricted to in-frame clones and leaves out a portion. The table shows tens of thousands of clones, with around 90% occurring only once. The CDR3 is 11 residues long. Unmatched junction bases numbered 2, after V lost 6 bases and J lost 7 bases. The germline gives CDR1 MNHEY, CDR2 SVGAGI. The TCR comes from a human donor in good health. The J gene is TRBJ1-1, the V gene TRBV6-5; 7 bases map to TRBD1. Sequencing was carried out using Tregs sorted from blood. DNA of the CDR3: TGTGCCAGCAGCCAGGGGGTTGAAGCTTTCTTT. This translates into CASSQGVEAFF.